This T cell receptor beta chain was recovered during a study of blood T cell repertoires in COVID-19. Study details: T cells, B-cell-depleted T cells, or PBMCs supplied cDNA or gDNA.

The data were produced by immunoSEQ multiplex PCR, yet TCRdb's version contains in-frame clones alone and is incomplete. This sample has fewer than 250,000 clones; around 84% occur once, and the top ten carry about 4.5%. V lost 7 bases and J lost 4; bases outside the gene matches: 9. The CDR3 runs to 14 residues. The V gene's germline CDR1 is MNHEY and CDR2 SMNVEV (reference sequence). The clonotype was recovered from a man aged 50 to 59 with acute or convalescent COVID-19. The gene calls are TRBV27 and TRBJ1-2; 7 bases map to TRBD1. What was sequenced was peripheral blood. CDR3 region: CASKPGQEGYGYTF. The CDR3 region has the DNA TGTGCCAGCAAACCCGGACAGGAGGGCTATGGCTACACCTTC.